The 9 T cell receptor beta chains presented below share a single source sample, sequenced in a study of T cell responses to AZD1222 COVID-19 vaccine. Method: immunoSEQ multiplex PCR; TCRdb's copy keeps in-frame clones and lacks some. The sample carries approximately 120,000 clones, 85% to 90% recorded once. Source: peripheral blood, taken on day 0 of AZD1222 vaccination. Every receptor here comes from an adult in good health.

The chain uses TRBV5-5 and TRBJ2-7, with D possibly matching TRBD2 (5 bases). Germline V CDR1 and CDR2: SGHKS, YYEKEE (reference sequence). V was cut by 7 bases and J by 7 bases, with 12 bases left in between. This CDR3 spans 11 amino acids. This CDR3 reads CASYGPGEQYF. CDR3 DNA: TGTGCCAGCTACGGTCCGGGGGAGCAGTACTTC.

The V gene is TRBV30, the J gene TRBJ2-1; no reliable D call. Germline-derived CDR1 and CDR2 are GTSNPN and SVGIG (reference sequence). V gave up 2 bases and J gave up 15 bases, with 14 bases separating them. The CDR3 length is 11 residues. Here the CDR3 DNA reads TGTGCCTGGAGTTTCAGGAGCTTGGCGTTCTTC. Translation gives CAWSFRSLAFF.

The chain employs TRBV6-1 and TRBJ2-7, with 10 nucleotides matching TRBD2. Germline V gene data show CDR1 as MNHNS and CDR2 as SASEGT. The CDR3 has 15 residues. Trimming at V came to 2 bases and at J to 3 bases, leaving 4 bases not matched to a gene. CDR3 sequence reads: CASSERGTSVYEQYF. The DNA for the CDR3 is TGTGCCAGCAGTGAACGTGGGACTAGCGTCTACGAGCAGTACTTC.

The rearrangement uses TRBV24-1 and TRBJ2-5, with 10 bases aligning to TRBD1. V was clipped by 3 bases and J by 5 bases; unmatched bases: 8. This CDR3 contains 16 residues. CDR1 and CDR2 (germline): KGHDR, SFDVKD. CDR3 protein: CATSDAGTGESETQYF. In DNA, the CDR3 is TGTGCCACCAGTGATGCCGGGACAGGGGAAAGCGAGACCCAGTACTTC.

V usage is TRBV6-5 and J usage is TRBJ2-1; D gene unclear. From germline, CDR1 is MNHEY and CDR2 SVGAGI. The CDR3 totals 12 residues. V was trimmed by 6 bases and J by 4 bases, leaving 7 bases between them. The CDR3 sequence: CASRNRYNEQFF. The CDR3 DNA reads TGTGCCAGCAGAAACCGGTACAATGAGCAGTTCTTC.

The chain uses TRBV4-1 and TRBJ1-1; D is undetermined. With 0 bases removed from V and 1 base from J, the gap between germline ends came to 6 bases. The V gene's germline CDR1 is MGHRA and CDR2 YSYEKL. The CDR3 covers 14 residues. The CDR3 region is CASSQDTSNTEAFF. The CDR3 DNA is TGCGCCAGCAGCCAAGATACCTCGAACACTGAAGCTTTCTTT.

The rearrangement joins TRBV7-9 to TRBJ2-5; 7 bases are a match to TRBD2. The CDR3 has 14 amino acids. The junction had 5 bases not matched to a gene; V was cut back by 2 bases and J by 5 bases. From germline, CDR1 is SEHNR and CDR2 FQNEAQ (reference sequence). The CDR3 sequence is CASSLLAGAETQYF. DNA of the CDR3: TGTGCCAGCAGCTTATTGGCGGGAGCCGAGACCCAGTACTTC.

The rearrangement links TRBV10-3 to TRBJ2-5; D gene unclear. This CDR3 has 14 residues. The V end lost 6 bases, the J end lost 7 bases, and 18 bases lay between the germline ends. Germline V gene sequence: CDR1 ENHRY, CDR2 SYGVKD. The CDR3 reads CAIRSGDRLGTQYF. The CDR3 DNA reads as TGTGCCATCAGGAGTGGAGATAGGCTGGGGACCCAGTACTTC.

In this sample, this clone turned up a few times. The rearrangement uses TRBV19 and TRBJ2-1; tentatively, D is TRBD2 (5 bases). Germline CDR1 LNHDA, CDR2 SQIVND (reference sequence). V was cut by 5 bases and J by 0 bases, with 17 bases left in between. The CDR3 extends over 17 amino acids. This CDR3 is CASSSSSGVRSYNEQFF. The CDR3 DNA reads as TGTGCCAGTAGTTCCTCCTCCGGGGTCCGCTCCTACAATGAGCAGTTCTTC.